The clone carrying this TCR beta chain was found many times. What it binds is not known. The entry originates in a study of T cell repertoires in cytomegalovirus infection. Points from the study as a whole: Public TCR beta family frequency separated CMV-and-HLA carriers, including in an independent cohort.

V shed 3 bases and J shed 11 bases, with 20 bases lying between them. There are 15 residues in the CDR3. Germline CDR1 is MGHRA and CDR2 is YSYEKL. A single record per CDR3 protein comes from TCRdb applying MiXCR to the reads. The table has 450,000 to 600,000 distinct CDR3 sequences, approximately 10% seen once. V usage is TRBV4-1 and J usage is TRBJ2-1; D may match TRBD1 or TRBD2 (5 bases each). The clonotype was recovered from a human donor in good health (CMV status not recorded). Some clones in this sample may be carry-over from other donors' samples. Sequencing was performed on PBMCs. CDR3 in DNA: TGCGCCAGCAGCCAGGCTGGGACGGGTTGGAGGAAGCAGTTCTTC. Its translation: CASSQAGTGWRKQFF.